This T cell receptor beta chain comes out of a study of OX40 agonist ivuxolimab in advanced cancers. Background on the study: Patients with hepatocellular carcinoma, melanoma, renal cell or head and neck cancer made up the dose-escalation patients.

Measured with immunoSEQ multiplex PCR; TCRdb has only the in-frame clones, and not every one. Among 35,000 to 40,000 clones listed, roughly nine tenths were seen once. With autoimmune disease history or systemic immunosuppression, patients were excluded. V gave up 1 base and J gave up 4 bases, with 11 bases separating them. Germline lookup yields CDR1 PRHDT and CDR2 FYEKMQ (reference sequence). The length of the CDR3 is 14 residues. The material sequenced was CD4+ or CD8+ T cells sorted from blood, taken in a trial of the OX40 agonist ivuxolimab. The chain combines TRBV13 with TRBJ2-7; D is uncertain. This clonotype was obtained from an adult with an advanced solid tumor such as melanoma, head and neck, liver or kidney cancer. The CDR3 loop reads CASSLVGQEYEQYF. The CDR3 nucleotides are TGTGCCAGCAGCTTAGTAGGGCAGGAATACGAGCAGTACTTC.